This record covers a single TCR beta chain. Its target is not known. The germline CDR1 and CDR2 sequences are DFQATT and SNEGSKA (reference sequence). Between the trimmed V and J ends, which lost 5 bases and 2 bases, there was a span of 12 bases. There are 14 residues in the CDR3. The sample originates from a study of identical twins. Findings and caveats of the study: Whereas memory repertoires showed no such difference, abundant cord blood beta clonotypes carried fewer insertions. Low generation-probability sequences were in excess among twin-shared out-of-frame alpha sequences. The analysis was cross-sectional rather than longitudinal within donors.

Each CDR3 protein gets one entry after TCRdb re-called the 5' RACE reads with MiXCR. The table lists approximately 600,000 distinct CDR3 sequences, around 9.6% of them singletons. The same sample was also studied in work on yellow fever vaccine responses in identical twins.

Sequenced input: PBMCs. This clonotype was sampled from a young woman in good health. The chain is built from TRBV20-1 and TRBJ2-2; D perhaps matches TRBD2 (5 bases). This chain's CDR3 is CSALRDPNTGELFF. The CDR3 DNA is TGCAGTGCTCTCCGGGATCCAAACACCGGGGAGCTGTTTTTT.